This T cell receptor (beta chain) was retrieved from a study of CD8 T cells in ankylosing spondylitis (dated by TCRdb to 2016 to 2017). About the investigation overall: To find TCR variants linked to disease, the study profiled T cell receptor beta repertoires in ankylosing spondylitis patients and healthy donors. The full study cohort comprised some 27 ankylosing spondylitis patients and approximately 100 healthy donors. Samples of peripheral blood were taken, and for ankylosing spondylitis patients, synovial fluid was collected as well.

The listed sequencing device is Illumina HiSeq 2500. Quantitative 5'-RACE with molecular barcodes was used to prepare TCR beta libraries. In the paper's pipeline: To identify disease-linked TCR variants, a new computational method was used, one built on a probabilistic model of VDJ rearrangement. TCRdb's own reprocessing of the public reads used fastp at Q25 and MiXCR and kept productive beta chains. Identical CDR3 protein sequences are pooled into one entry, listed with their most common genes and DNA. The V and J calls were not made by the authors but by TCRdb's processing. For this sample there are about 800,000 distinct CDR3 sequences; 12% appear just once. The ten biggest clones cover approximately 0.46% of the sample. Of note for this clonotype: Its antigen remains unidentified. No base quality information exists; no much larger clone differs at one position.

V lost 8 bases and J lost 4 bases; the stretch between them is 20 bases long. From the cysteine up to the phenylalanine, the CDR3 has a length of 14 residues. Only the CDR3 DNA stays, 42 bases, in frame from base 1. As encoded in the germline V gene, CDR1 is SQVTM while CDR2 is ANQGSEA. Beyond this particular receptor, the publication reports: Blood from ankylosing spondylitis patients appeared to be characterized by a TCR beta motif composed of eight or nine highly homologous amino acid variants. Some motif variants had previously been reported in the synovial fluid and blood of reactive arthritis patients, which suggests shared mechanisms of disease initiation. The disease-linked clones showed a CD8+ phenotype and occurred at relatively low frequencies in peripheral blood. According to the report, matched synovial fluid samples from ankylosing spondylitis patients were significantly enriched for the disease-linked clones.

This chain is built from TRBV29-1 and TRBJ1-1, with the D gene too uncertain to name. Sequenced material: blood, either unsorted or a sorted T cell fraction (not recorded which). The clonotype was recovered from a male donor with ankylosing spondylitis. The DNA sequence is given as TGCAGCATTTCGGGCCTCCTTCGGGCCACTGAAGCTTTCTTT. The resulting protein is CSISGLLRATEAFF.